The rows below give T cell receptor beta chains drawn from one sample of a study of post-analysis software for immune sequencing data. Each CDR3 protein gets one entry after TCRdb re-called the PCR reads with MiXCR. Among under 900,000 distinct CDR3 sequences listed, approximately 53% were seen once. Sequencing was done on a sample of blood. The receptors come from a girl aged 10-17 years with multiple sclerosis. Each CDR3 is given with its conserved first and last residue. The order of the fields is D gene, clone size, J gene, V gene, CDR3 protein, CDR3 DNA. The D gene is left open where the match is weak. Clone size, where shown, is once, few, many, or a class for clones that have expanded.

- | - | TRBJ2-1 | TRBV7-9 | CASSLVGGPGSYNEQFF | TGTGCCAGCAGCTTAGTTGGCGGACCTGGCTCCTACAATGAGCAGTTCTTC
TRBD1 | - | TRBJ1-5 | TRBV20-1 | CSARDRATQPQHF | TGCAGTGCCCGGGACAGGGCGACTCAGCCCCAGCATTTT
TRBD1 | once | TRBJ1-1 | TRBV12-3/TRBV12-4 | CASSQRDRKNTEAFF | TGTGCCAGCAGTCAACGGGACAGAAAGAACACTGAAGCTTTCTTT
TRBD1 | - | TRBJ2-7 | TRBV18 | CASSPYRTGAYEQYF | TGTGCCAGCTCACCATATCGCACAGGGGCCTACGAGCAGTACTTC
TRBD2 | - | TRBJ2-1 | TRBV7-9 | CASRASGTSGGAWNEQFF | TGTGCCAGCCGGGCTAGCGGGACTAGCGGGGGGGCATGGAATGAGCAGTTCTTC
- | once | TRBJ2-7 | TRBV6-2/TRBV6-3 | CASSHSPYEQYF | TGTGCCAGCAGCCATAGCCCCTACGAGCAGTACTTC
- | - | TRBJ2-5 | TRBV7-2 | CASTSGRGETQYF | TGTGCCAGCACCTCTGGGAGGGGGGAGACCCAGTACTTC
- | - | TRBJ2-5 | TRBV20-1 | CSARDPGTQQETQYF | TGCAGTGCTAGAGACCCCGGGACTCAACAAGAGACCCAGTACTTC
- | few | TRBJ2-5 | TRBV12-5 | CASGSAGYQETQYF | TGTGCTAGTGGTTCGGCGGGGTACCAAGAGACCCAGTACTTC
- | - | TRBJ1-2 | TRBV20-1 | CSARVGSDGYTF | TGCAGTGCTAGAGTAGGGTCGGATGGCTACACCTTC
- | - | TRBJ2-1 | TRBV5-5 | CASSLVAVPYNEQFF | TGTGCCAGCAGCTTGGTGGCAGTTCCCTACAATGAGCAGTTCTTC
- | - | TRBJ1-2 | TRBV7-2 | CASSLSELGYWVDGYTF | TGTGCCAGCAGCTTATCGGAACTGGGCTATTGGGTAGATGGCTACACCTTC
- | few | TRBJ1-5 | TRBV29-1 | CSARDGTNQPQHF | TGCAGCGCACGGGACGGAACCAATCAGCCCCAGCATTTT
TRBD2 | - | TRBJ2-1 | TRBV9 | CASSPRGLAGGLGEQFF | TGTGCCAGCAGCCCTAGAGGACTAGCGGGAGGGCTTGGTGAGCAGTTCTTC
- | once | TRBJ2-1 | TRBV12-5 | CASATGYSYNEQFF | TGTGCTAGTGCCACAGGTTACTCCTACAATGAGCAGTTCTTC
TRBD2 | few | TRBJ2-7 | TRBV27 | CAGSPLAGSSYEQYF | TGTGCCGGCAGCCCGCTAGCGGGATCCTCCTACGAGCAGTACTTC
- | - | TRBJ2-1 | TRBV7-3 | CASSLSPNNEQFF | TGTGCCAGCAGCTTAAGCCCGAACAATGAGCAGTTCTTC
TRBD2 | - | TRBJ2-7 | TRBV4-1 | CASSQGREKVYEQYF | TGCGCCAGCAGCCAGGGGCGGGAGAAGGTCTACGAGCAGTACTTC
TRBD2 | few | TRBJ2-1 | TRBV7-2 | CASSTGLAGTNEQFF | TGTGCCAGCAGCACGGGACTAGCGGGGACCAATGAGCAGTTCTTC
- | few | TRBJ2-7 | TRBV5-1 | CASSLVGGDYEQYF | TGCGCCAGCAGCTTGGTAGGTGGGGACTACGAGCAGTACTTC
TRBD2 | - | TRBJ2-1 | TRBV20-1 | CSADRAGGYNEGFF | TGCAGTGCCGACCGAGCGGGAGGGTACAATGAGGGGTTCTTC
- | - | TRBJ1-4 | TRBV5-5 | CASSLGRTTNEKLFF | TGTGCCAGCAGCTTGGGCCGGACAACTAATGAAAAACTGTTTTTT
TRBD1 | - | TRBJ2-1 | TRBV29-1 | CSVGRTGQGNPSRSYNEQFF | TGCAGCGTTGGGAGGACCGGACAGGGGAACCCTTCTAGGTCCTACAATGAGCAGTTCTTC
- | - | TRBJ1-2 | TRBV7-2 | CASSLVQLYGYTF | TGTGCCAGCAGCTTAGTACAGCTGTATGGCTACACCTTC
- | - | TRBJ2-7 | TRBV7-9 | CASSQTGGSIRYEQYF | TGTGCCAGCAGCCAGACTGGCGGATCAATTCGATACGAGCAGTACTTC
TRBD2 | - | TRBJ2-3 | TRBV29-1 | CSVGRGVTDTQYF | TGCAGCGTTGGGCGGGGGGTCACAGATACGCAGTATTTT
- | once | TRBJ1-1 | TRBV6-5 | CASRRIAATEAFF | TGTGCCAGCAGGCGTATCGCCGCGACTGAAGCTTTCTTT
- | - | TRBJ1-5 | TRBV25-1 | CASSNTGPNQPQHF | TGTGCCAGCAGTAACACCGGACCTAATCAGCCCCAGCATTTT
TRBD1 | once | TRBJ1-2 | TRBV7-8 | CASSPLGRDRVHYGYTF | TGTGCCAGCAGCCCATTGGGCCGGGACAGGGTACACTATGGCTACACCTTC
TRBD1 | - | TRBJ2-7 | TRBV25-1 | CASSEGTGSLYEQYF | TGTGCCAGCAGTGAAGGGACAGGATCCCTCTACGAGCAGTACTTC
- | - | TRBJ2-7 | TRBV5-1 | CASSLGPGDYEQYF | TGCGCCAGCAGCTTGGGGCCAGGGGACTACGAGCAGTACTTC
- | - | TRBJ1-5 | TRBV21-1 | CASALYGAHQPQHF | TGTGCCTCAGCACTGTACGGAGCACATCAGCCCCAGCATTTT
- | - | TRBJ1-2 | TRBV25-1 | CASSPEGGSRYGYTF | TGTGCCAGCAGTCCCGAAGGGGGGTCTCGCTATGGCTACACCTTC
- | few | TRBJ2-5 | TRBV29-1 | CSVGLPPGETQYF | TGCAGCGTTGGACTCCCTCCTGGAGAGACCCAGTACTTC
TRBD2 | once | TRBJ2-5 | TRBV7-8 | CASRAERGGKETQYF | TGTGCCAGCAGAGCCGAGCGGGGTGGGAAAGAGACCCAGTACTTC
TRBD2 | - | TRBJ2-5 | TRBV29-1 | CSVAGTSGNPLGETQYF | TGCAGCGTAGCCGGGACTAGCGGGAACCCCCTCGGAGAGACCCAGTACTTC
- | - | TRBJ2-7 | TRBV19 | CASSIGGGLNEQYF | TGTGCCAGTAGTATTGGGGGGGGCCTTAACGAGCAGTACTTC
TRBD1 | - | TRBJ2-7 | TRBV25-1 | CASSDPGTGIYEQYF | TGTGCCAGCAGTGACCCCGGGACAGGGATATACGAGCAGTACTTC
- | few | TRBJ2-7 | TRBV20-1 | CSARGIAYEQYF | TGCAGTGCTAGAGGGATAGCCTACGAGCAGTACTTC
TRBD2 | - | TRBJ2-1 | TRBV20-1 | CSAVAGASYNEQFF | TGCAGTGCTGTAGCGGGAGCATCCTACAATGAGCAGTTCTTC
- | few | TRBJ2-1 | TRBV3-1 | CASSQRKGSYNEQFF | TGTGCCAGCAGCCAACGGAAAGGGTCCTACAATGAGCAGTTCTTC
TRBD2 | few | TRBJ2-1 | TRBV20-1 | CSARIPPSAGGRDEQFF | TGCAGTGCTAGAATCCCCCCCTCTGCGGGAGGGAGGGATGAGCAGTTCTTC
- | - | TRBJ2-5 | TRBV7-2 | CASSSRPFQETQYF | TGTGCCAGCAGCTCAAGACCCTTTCAAGAGACCCAGTACTTC
- | - | TRBJ2-3 | TRBV29-1 | CSVDGGHGTDTQYF | TGCAGCGTTGACGGGGGACATGGCACAGATACGCAGTATTTT
TRBD1 | - | TRBJ2-5 | TRBV29-1 | CSVEVGTGGEETQYF | TGCAGCGTTGAAGTCGGGACAGGGGGGGAAGAGACCCAGTACTTC
- | - | TRBJ2-7 | TRBV9 | CASSLLARGWNEQYF | TGTGCCAGCAGCCTTCTAGCGAGAGGGTGGAACGAGCAGTACTTC
- | few | TRBJ2-1 | TRBV10-3 | CAISETRHEQFF | TGTGCCATCAGTGAGACTCGACATGAGCAGTTCTTC
- | - | TRBJ1-4 | TRBV6-2/TRBV6-3 | CASSYRTAATNEKLFF | TGTGCCAGCAGTTACCGGACAGCTGCAACTAATGAAAAACTGTTTTTT
- | - | TRBJ1-1 | TRBV29-1 | CSVGMNTEAFF | TGCAGCGTCGGGATGAACACTGAAGCTTTCTTT
- | - | TRBJ2-7 | TRBV7-9 | CASWAGGNSYEQYF | TGTGCCAGCTGGGCAGGGGGGAACTCCTACGAGCAGTACTTC
- | - | TRBJ2-7 | TRBV5-6 | CASSFLMEQYF | TGTGCCAGCAGCTTTCTTATGGAGCAGTACTTC